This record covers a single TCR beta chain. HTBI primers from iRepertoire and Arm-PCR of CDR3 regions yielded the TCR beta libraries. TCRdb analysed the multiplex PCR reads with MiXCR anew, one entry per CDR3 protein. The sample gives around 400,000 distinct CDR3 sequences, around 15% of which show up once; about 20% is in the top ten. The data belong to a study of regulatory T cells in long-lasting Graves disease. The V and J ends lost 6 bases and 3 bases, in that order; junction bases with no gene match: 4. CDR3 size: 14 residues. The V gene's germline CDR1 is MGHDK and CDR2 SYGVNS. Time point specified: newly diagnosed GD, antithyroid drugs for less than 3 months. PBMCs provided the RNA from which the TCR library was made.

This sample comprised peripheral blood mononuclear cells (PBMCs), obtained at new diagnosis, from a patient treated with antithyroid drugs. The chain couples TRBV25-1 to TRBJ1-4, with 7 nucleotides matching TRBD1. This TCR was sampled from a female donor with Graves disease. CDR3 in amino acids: CASRRQGSNEKLFF. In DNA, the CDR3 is TGTGCCAGCAGAAGACAGGGATCTAATGAAAAACTGTTTTTT.